The 30 T cell receptor beta chains in this list originate from one sample, sequenced in a study of OX40 agonist ivuxolimab in advanced cancers. Sequencing used immunoSEQ multiplex PCR; TCRdb keeps in-frame clones, though not all of them. The table has roughly 70,000 clones, 75% to 90% seen once; the top ten hold about 2.5%. The sample here was CD4+ or CD8+ T cells sorted from blood, taken in a trial of the OX40 agonist ivuxolimab. The source is an adult with an advanced solid tumor such as melanoma, head and neck, liver or kidney cancer.

This clone was counted once. The chain employs TRBV9 and TRBJ2-2; a possible D gene is TRBD1 (6 bases). V was clipped by 7 bases and J by 0 bases, with 13 bases between them. CDR3 length: 15 residues. Germline CDR1 and CDR2: SGDLS and YYNGEE. The CDR3 protein is CASSGGQTNTGELFF. CDR3 in DNA: TGTGCCAGCTCTGGGGGACAAACGAACACCGGGGAGCTGTTTTTT.

V usage is TRBV18 and J usage is TRBJ1-2, with D perhaps matching TRBD1 (5 bases). Trimming stripped 3 bases from V and 4 bases from J, with 9 bases between. The CDR3 sequence is 13 residues long. Germline CDR1 reads KGHSH; CDR2 reads LQKENI. Here the CDR3 reads CASSPGGFYGYTF. DNA for the CDR3: TGTGCCAGCTCACCGGGGGGTTTCTATGGCTACACCTTC.

In its sample, this clone was seen a few times. This chain links TRBV10-3 with TRBJ1-3, with D tentatively TRBD1 (6 bases). Germline CDR1 reads ENHRY; CDR2 reads SYGVKD. This CDR3 region has 12 residues. V dropped 11 bases and J dropped 4 bases, with 12 bases sitting between them. The CDR3 bases are TGTGCCGTACAGGGAGAGGGAAACACCATATATTTT. Translated, it gives CAVQGEGNTIYF.

The CDR3 reads CASSFSGGGSDTQYF. In DNA form, the CDR3 reads TGTGCCAGCAGTTTTAGCGGGGGAGGTTCAGATACGCAGTATTTT. The rearrangement uses TRBV6-6 and TRBJ2-3, with TRBD2 matching over 9 bases. The CDR3 totals 15 residues. In germline, CDR1 is MNHNY, CDR2 SVGAGI (reference sequence). V was pared by 4 bases and J by 4 bases, with 6 bases of the junction left unmatched.

The rearrangement links TRBV11-2 to TRBJ1-1; D uncertain. Trimming stripped 5 bases from V and 6 bases from J, with 16 bases between. The CDR3 length is 14 residues. From germline, CDR1 is SGHAT and CDR2 FQNNGV. The DNA of the CDR3 is TGTGCCAGCAGCCTCCCACCAAGCCGGGCTGAAGCTTTCTTT. This sequence encodes CASSLPPSRAEAFF.

The rearrangement joins TRBV9 to TRBJ2-3; 9 bases agree with TRBD2. The CDR3 is 15 residues long. Trimming at V came to 3 bases and at J to 6 bases, leaving 8 bases not matched to a gene. In germline, CDR1 is SGDLS, CDR2 YYNGEE. CDR3 loop: CASSASGGRQDTQYF. The CDR3 DNA reads TGTGCCAGCAGCGCAAGCGGGGGGCGTCAGGATACGCAGTATTTT.

This clone was picked up one time. V and J are TRBV7-9 and TRBJ1-4; D remains ambiguous. V gave up 6 bases and J gave up 0 bases, with 11 bases separating them. Germline V gene lookup returns CDR1 SEHNR and CDR2 FQNEAQ (reference sequence). The CDR3 consists of 15 residues. The CDR3 loop is CASRKLDATNEKLFF. CDR3 bases: TGTGCCAGCAGGAAACTCGATGCAACTAATGAAAAACTGTTTTTT.

CDR3 DNA sequence: TGTGCCACCAGCCATGACAGGGCCACAGATACGCAGTATTTT. Translated, it gives CATSHDRATDTQYF. This chain uses TRBV15 with TRBJ2-3; 7 nucleotides align to TRBD1. The CDR3 runs to 14 residues. CDR1 and CDR2 (germline): LNHNV, YYDKDF (reference sequence). After removal of 5 bases from V and 2 bases from J, the junction contained 4 bases not matched to a gene.

The chain couples TRBV30 to TRBJ2-1, with D hard to call. The ends were cut back, 1 base at V and 5 bases at J, with 3 bases in the middle. This CDR3 comprises 11 residues. CDR1 and CDR2 from the germline V gene are GTSNPN and SVGIG (reference sequence). The CDR3 DNA reads as TGTGCCTGGAGTGCAAACAATGAGCAGTTCTTC. The encoded protein is CAWSANNEQFF.

The chain couples TRBV7-8 to TRBJ2-5; D is possibly TRBD1 (5 bases). CDR3 size: 15 residues. V was pared by 4 bases and J by 5 bases, with 17 bases between. The germline gives CDR1 SGHVS, CDR2 FQNEAQ. The CDR3, as DNA: TGTGCCAGCAGCTACAACAGGAGACCCGGGGAGACCCAGTACTTC. This gives the protein CASSYNRRPGETQYF.

This clone came up once. The V and J genes are TRBV7-7 and TRBJ2-5; no definite D call. V lost 3 bases, J lost 2 bases, and 7 bases lay in between. This CDR3 spans 13 amino acids. Per germline, CDR1 SSHAT and CDR2 FNYEAQ (reference sequence). This CDR3 is CASSLTEQETQYF. CDR3 sequence (DNA): TGTGCCAGCAGCTTGACGGAGCAAGAGACCCAGTACTTC.

V gene TRBV7-8 combines with J gene TRBJ1-4; perhaps TRBD1 as D (5 bases). There are 15 residues in the CDR3. Germline V lookup: CDR1 SGHVS, CDR2 FQNEAQ. The V and J ends lost 1 base and 3 bases respectively, with 9 bases between them. CDR3 nucleotide sequence: TGTGCCAGCAGCTTAGGATGGGGGTCTAATGAAAAACTGTTTTTT. Translated: CASSLGWGSNEKLFF.

The chain carries TRBV4-1 and TRBJ2-7, with a tentative D call TRBD2 (6 bases). The CDR3 is 16 amino acids. The V end lost 5 bases, the J end lost 6 bases, and 23 bases lay between the germline ends. Looked up from germline, CDR1 is MGHRA and CDR2 is YSYEKL. CDR3 sequence: CASSSLPPPGGVEQYF. The DNA for the CDR3 is TGCGCCAGCAGCTCCCTCCCGCCCCCCGGCGGGGTCGAGCAGTACTTC.

This chain uses TRBV7-9 with TRBJ2-7, with D perhaps matching TRBD2 (7 bases). Trimming took 3 bases from V and 6 from J, leaving 12 bases between them. The CDR3 length is 13 residues. Germline loops: CDR1 SEHNR, CDR2 FQNEAQ (reference sequence). The CDR3 spells CASSLGGRGEQYF. The CDR3 DNA reads TGTGCCAGCAGCTTGGGGGGGCGAGGCGAGCAGTACTTC.

V usage is TRBV10-3 and J usage is TRBJ2-7; a weak D match, TRBD2 (5 bases). Germline loops: CDR1 ENHRY, CDR2 SYGVKD. Trimming cost V 2 bases and J 0 bases, with 11 bases left between them. CDR3 length: 15 residues. CDR3 loop: CAISEGLPSSYEQYF. As DNA, the CDR3 is TGTGCCATCAGTGAGGGACTTCCAAGCTCCTACGAGCAGTACTTC.

The V call is TRBV7-2, the J call TRBJ2-6; D tentatively reads TRBD1 or TRBD2 (6 bases each). This CDR3 comprises 17 residues. V shed 0 bases and J shed 0 bases, with 9 bases lying between them. The germline V gene has CDR1 SGHTA and CDR2 FQGNSA. The CDR3 region has the DNA TGTGCCAGCAGCTTAGCCGGGGGCGGCTCTGGGGCCAACGTCCTGACTTTC. Protein sequence: CASSLAGGGSGANVLTF.

J is TRBJ2-7 and V is TRBV29-1, with TRBD2 matching 7 bases. V was pared by 3 bases and J by 2 bases, with 13 bases of the junction left unmatched. CDR1 SQVTM and CDR2 ANQGSEA come from the germline V gene. This CDR3 spans 16 amino acids. CDR3 sequence: CSVDGGGGRLTYEQYF. Written as DNA, the CDR3 is TGCAGCGTTGATGGGGGGGGAGGGAGGCTAACCTACGAGCAGTACTTC.

This clone was seen a single time. The J gene is TRBJ1-2, the V gene TRBV4-3; 7 nucleotides align to TRBD1. Germline V gene data show CDR1 as LGHNA and CDR2 as YSLEER. The CDR3 runs 14 residues. V shed 0 bases and J 7 bases; nucleotides not matched to a gene: 5. In DNA, the CDR3 is TGCGCCAGCAGCCAAGATGGGAACAGGGGTGGCTACACCTTC. Its translation is CASSQDGNRGGYTF.

This sequence joins TRBV11-2 and TRBJ2-3; 12 nucleotides align to TRBD2. V was clipped by 4 bases and J by 5 bases; unmatched bases: 7. CDR1 and CDR2 from the germline V gene are SGHAT and FQNNGV. The length of the CDR3 is 16 residues. The DNA for the CDR3 is TGTGCCAGCAGCTCACAGACTAGCGGGGGTTTAGATACGCAGTATTTT. This encodes CASSSQTSGGLDTQYF.

The J gene is TRBJ1-1, the V gene TRBV13; D may be TRBD1 (5 bases). The CDR3 is made up of 14 amino acids. Germline V gene lookup returns CDR1 PRHDT and CDR2 FYEKMQ (reference sequence). V was cut by 6 bases and J by 1 base, with 12 bases left in between. The CDR3 DNA follows: TGTGCCAGCAGAGTCGGGGGGAGGAACACTGAAGCTTTCTTT. Translating it yields CASRVGGRNTEAFF.

This chain uses TRBV5-1 with TRBJ2-7; 8 bases line up with TRBD2. Germline values: CDR1 SGHRS, CDR2 YFSETQ. V shed 4 bases and J 3 bases; nucleotides not matched to a gene: 12. The CDR3 is 16 residues long. CDR3 nucleotide sequence: TGCGCCAGCAGCCCCGGGGGGGGACTCCAACTCTACGAGCAGTACTTC. It yields the protein CASSPGGGLQLYEQYF.

This sequence joins TRBV6-1 and TRBJ1-2; a possible D gene is TRBD1 (6 bases). V gave up 6 bases and J gave up 8 bases, with 10 bases separating them. Germline-derived CDR1 and CDR2 are MNHNS and SASEGT. The length of the CDR3 is 11 residues. This CDR3 is CASRDRSGYTF. Written as DNA, the CDR3 is TGTGCCAGCAGAGACAGGAGCGGCTACACCTTC.

The chain combines TRBV18 with TRBJ1-2; maybe TRBD1 (5 bases). Germline CDR1 KGHSH, CDR2 LQKENI. The V and J ends lost 3 bases and 2 bases respectively, with 10 bases between them. The CDR3 is 14 residues long. The CDR3 spells CASSPGGANYGYTF. CDR3 DNA sequence: TGTGCCAGCTCACCGGGCGGGGCCAACTATGGCTACACCTTC.

As for this clone: Additional DNA sequences in this sample encode the identical CDR3. Written as DNA, the CDR3 is TGCGCCAGCAGCTTGACTAGCGGGGGATACGAGCAGTACTTC. This codes for CASSLTSGGYEQYF. The chain joins TRBV5-1 to TRBJ2-7, with 11 bases aligning to TRBD2. After removal of 1 base from V and 4 bases from J, the junction contained 1 base not matched to a gene. The CDR3 contains 14 residues. Per germline, CDR1 SGHRS and CDR2 YFSETQ.

The chain combines TRBV5-1 with TRBJ2-5; 10 bases are a match to TRBD2. CDR1 SGHRS and CDR2 YFSETQ come from the germline V gene. Germline trimming cut 2 bases from V and 3 bases from J; bases unmatched to any gene: 4. This CDR3 contains 15 residues. This chain's CDR3 is CASSFGLAGEETQYF. The CDR3 DNA reads as TGCGCCAGCAGCTTTGGGCTAGCGGGAGAAGAGACCCAGTACTTC.

The chain employs TRBV9 and TRBJ2-7, with 9 positions matching TRBD1. This CDR3 contains 15 residues. Trimming cost V 0 bases and J 2 bases; bases outside gene matches: 3. CDR1 is SGDLS, CDR2 YYNGEE, per germline. The CDR3 nucleotides read TGTGCCAGCAGCGTAGGGGGACAGGGTCCCTACGAGCAGTACTTC. Translation gives CASSVGGQGPYEQYF.

The chain links TRBV5-4 to TRBJ2-1; 7 bases are shared with TRBD1. The length of the CDR3 is 18 residues. Trimming removed 4 bases from V and 0 bases from J; junction bases left unmatched: 13. Germline assignment: CDR1 SGHNT and CDR2 YYREEE (reference sequence). The CDR3 region is CASSDAVGQLSSYNEQFF. DNA for the CDR3: TGTGCCAGCAGCGACGCTGTGGGACAGTTGAGCTCCTACAATGAGCAGTTCTTC.

This rearrangement joins TRBV29-1 to TRBJ2-7; 10 bases are shared with TRBD1. The V segment lost 4 bases and the J segment 6 bases; nucleotides outside the gene matches: 6. The CDR3 totals 13 residues. Germline assignment: CDR1 SQVTM and CDR2 ANQGSEA. The CDR3 nucleotides are TGCAGCGTTGCTTGGGGACAGGGGAGCGAGCAGTACTTC. This sequence encodes CSVAWGQGSEQYF.

This clone was seen only once. V usage is TRBV5-6 and J usage is TRBJ2-7, with TRBD1 matching 10 bases. The germline gives CDR1 SGHDT, CDR2 YYEEEE. The CDR3 spans 16 residues. V lost 0 bases and J lost 5; bases outside the gene matches: 8. The CDR3 here is CASSLATGTGDHEQYF. The CDR3 DNA is TGTGCCAGCAGCTTGGCCACCGGGACAGGGGACCACGAGCAGTACTTC.

CDR3 nucleotide sequence: TGTGCCAGAAGCTTAGGGGGATTAGGCTATGGCTACACCTTC. As protein: CARSLGGLGYGYTF. The gene calls are TRBV5-3 and TRBJ1-2; D possibly corresponds to TRBD1 (6 bases). TRBV5-3 is identified as an open reading frame with a role that is uncertain. V was clipped by 2 bases and J by 4 bases, with 12 bases between them. The CDR3 totals 14 residues.